The present entry profiles one T cell receptor beta chain with its context. Antigen specificity is unknown. The read falls 3 residues short of the CDR3 end, and the missing part is taken from the germline J gene. V shed 4 bases, J shed 7 bases, and the junction held 8 bases outside the gene matches. From germline, CDR1 is LNHDA and CDR2 SQIVND (reference sequence). The CDR3 runs to 16 residues. These data come from a study of T cells in women clearing cervical HPV infection. Overall study findings and caveats: Effector/memory and HPV-specific T cells were not isolated, and association timing is unknown. A classifier using richness and V gene abundances reached an AUC of more than 0.75.

Assay used: immunoSEQ multiplex PCR; TCRdb lists only in-frame clones, some missing. The specimen's table records around 23,000 clones. Sequencing was performed on blood buffy coat. The clonotype originates from a woman between 18 and 70 years old with a cervical HPV16 infection that either progressed to CIN3+ or cleared (not recorded which). The chain employs TRBV19 and TRBJ2-1; 12 nucleotides match TRBD1. This CDR3 is CASSTPPGQGANEQFF. The sequenced part of the CDR3 DNA is TGTGCCAGTAGTACCCCCCCGGGACAGGGGGCAAATGAG.